A selection of T cell receptor beta chains follows, all from one sample in a study of cytomegalovirus exposure and HLA in healthy donors. Clones were read by immunoSEQ multiplex PCR, and TCRdb kept only the in-frame ones, dropping some. The sample consists of 150,000 or so clones, 70% to 80% of them appearing once. Sample: PBMCs. These receptor sequences come from a man aged 25 to 40 in good health and CMV-seropositive. Both conserved end residues are part of each CDR3. Expanded clones get a size class; other rows say once, few or many, or leave the size out.

clone_size | j_call | v_call | cdr3_length | cdr3_aa
NA | TRBJ1-3 | TRBV10-3 | 15 | CAISGQGATGNTIYF
once | TRBJ2-1 | TRBV2 | 16 | CASGRKLAGGRDEQFF
NA | TRBJ1-1 | TRBV6-4 | 14 | CASSDSWKSGEAFF
NA | TRBJ1-2 | TRBV7-9 | 14 | CASSLGQGGDGYTF
NA | TRBJ1-1 | TRBV5-1 | 15 | CASSPTGTGDTEAFF
NA | TRBJ1-2 | TRBV4-3 | 14 | CASSQDWQGYGYTF
NA | TRBJ2-1 | TRBV4-3 | 15 | CASSQLAGSYNEQFF
few | TRBJ1-5 | TRBV19 | 19 | CASSIEPGQSFIANQPQHF
NA | TRBJ2-1 | TRBV4-1 | 14 | CASSLGGGIDEQFF
NA | TRBJ1-1 | TRBV6-6 | 11 | CASSYEAEAFF
NA | TRBJ2-6 | TRBV29-1 | 13 | CSVAHSGANVLTF